This TCR beta chain was retrieved from a study of Ad26.COV2.S vaccination and SARS-CoV-2 variants. Study in general: Ad26.COV2.S arm of COV1001 included the donor.

The length of the CDR3 is 15 residues. The germline V gene encodes CDR1 SEHNR and CDR2 FQNEAQ (reference sequence). J was trimmed by 2 bases and V by 6 bases; bases with no gene match: 8. Measured with immunoSEQ multiplex PCR; TCRdb has only the in-frame clones, and not every one. The sample includes some 350,000 clones, approximately 81% of them seen just once. Sample treatment: about 20 received Ad26.COV2.S at low or high dose, single or two shots; 5 received placebo; per-sample allocation not given. Day 63 after the first injection of vaccine or placebo was the sampling time. An Ad26 vector that expressed Wuhan-strain SARS-CoV-2 spike constituted the vaccine.

This chain joins TRBV7-9 and TRBJ2-7; 9 nucleotides line up with TRBD1. This material consisted of peripheral blood, taken in a trial of Ad26.COV2.S vaccine versus placebo. This TCR was sampled from a person between 18 and 60 years old who received the Ad26.COV2.S COVID-19 vaccine or a placebo. Here the CDR3 DNA reads TGTGCCAGCAGAGATCCGGGACAGGGAGCCTACGAGCAGTACTTC. Encoded protein: CASRDPGQGAYEQYF.